These 4 T cell receptor beta chains were all obtained from the same sample, sequenced in a study of cytomegalovirus exposure and HLA in healthy donors. Researchers ran the PCR with 60 Vbeta and 13 Jbeta primers. Data came from immunoSEQ multiplex PCR; TCRdb stores just in-frame clones and leaves some out. In the table there are roughly 120,000 clones, 80% of which are singletons. The specimen sequenced was PBMCs. The origin of the receptors is a male donor in good health and CMV-seronegative.

J is TRBJ1-3 and V is TRBV5-4; D is unresolved. Trimming left V 2 bases short and J 0 bases short, with 6 bases between. The CDR3 is 14 amino acids. Germline V CDR1 and CDR2: SGHNT, YYREEE (reference sequence). CDR3 sequence: CASSFRDSGNTIYF. The CDR3 bases are TGTGCCAGCAGCTTCCGAGACTCTGGAAACACCATATATTTT.

Here the CDR3 reads CASSPGLASFSYEQYF. CDR3 nucleotides: TGTGCCAGCTCACCGGGACTAGCGTCTTTCTCCTACGAGCAGTACTTC. The gene calls are TRBV18 and TRBJ2-5; 10 nucleotides agree with TRBD2. The J call may be incorrect, as the DNA end agrees better with TRBJ2-7. Germline V gene sequence: CDR1 KGHSH, CDR2 LQKENI. The CDR3 contains 16 residues.

This chain links TRBV7-9 with TRBJ2-3; TRBD2 matches 8 bases. After removal of 1 base from V and 2 bases from J, the junction contained 5 bases not matched to a gene. The CDR3 is 16 residues long. Per the germline V gene, CDR1 is SEHNR and CDR2 is FQNEAQ (reference sequence). The CDR3 loop is CASSLGMGLDTDTQYF. CDR3 nucleotide sequence: TGTGCCAGCAGCTTAGGTATGGGACTAGACACAGATACGCAGTATTTT.

Comments on this clone: Other DNA sequences in this sample translate to the same CDR3. The chain couples TRBV27 to TRBJ1-5; the D is unclear. The CDR3 is 15 residues long. Germline V gene sequence: CDR1 MNHEY, CDR2 SMNVEV (reference sequence). The ends were cut back, 5 bases at V and 3 bases at J, with 14 bases in the middle. CDR3 region: CASSPIRGSNQPQHF. In nucleotides, the CDR3 is TGTGCCAGCAGTCCTATCCGAGGTTCCAATCAGCCCCAGCATTTT.